This TCR beta chain was documented in a study of coeliac disease. Libraries were prepared by immunoSEQ multiplex PCR; TCRdb keeps only in-frame clonotypes and omits some of them. In the table there are around 3,000 clones, roughly half of which are singletons. This clone was seen only once. This CDR3 is built from 15 residues. The V gene's germline CDR1 is LGHNA and CDR2 YSLEER. Trimming removed 0 bases from V and 4 bases from J; junction bases left unmatched: 3. The chain has TRBV4-3 and TRBJ1-2, with 9 nucleotides matching TRBD1. Input material: intraepithelial lymphocytes from the gut. This clonotype was obtained from a woman aged 70-85 years with celiac disease. CDR3 loop: CASSQERQGGYGYTF. For the CDR3, the DNA is TGCGCCAGCAGCCAAGAACGACAGGGGGGCTATGGCTACACCTTC.